The source of this TCR beta chain is a study of T-cell reconstitution after alpha-beta-depleted transplantation in children. TCRbeta library preparation incorporated unique molecular identifiers. TCRdb called the PCR reads again in MiXCR, with one record for every CDR3 protein. The sample contains 640,000 or so distinct CDR3 sequences, 16% of which appear only once. The CDR3 has 14 residues. V lost 7 bases, J lost 8 bases, and 9 bases stayed unmatched. Germline V lookup: CDR1 MNHEY, CDR2 SVGEGT. The source of this sequence is a human donor who donated a stem cell graft to a child with acute myeloid leukemia. This sample comprised PBMCs from the stem cell graft donor, obtained from the stem cell graft. J is TRBJ2-1 and V is TRBV6-2 or TRBV6-3, with 9 bases that match TRBD1. The CDR3 sequence: CASNLGTGIDEQFF. The CDR3 DNA is TGTGCCAGCAACCTCGGGACAGGGATCGATGAGCAGTTCTTC.